The source of this T cell receptor beta chain is a study of blood T cell repertoires in COVID-19. Germline CDR1 is SGHRS and CDR2 is YFSETQ. This CDR3 comprises 13 residues. The V end was cut by 6 bases, the J end by 2 bases, with 11 bases between. Sequencing used immunoSEQ multiplex PCR; TCRdb keeps in-frame clones, though not all of them. The data show around 300,000 clones, around 86% seen once. The chain uses TRBV5-1 and TRBJ2-5; perhaps TRBD2 as D (5 bases). Sequenced sample: peripheral blood. The TCR comes from a woman aged 40 to 50 who had recovered from COVID-19. The CDR3 region is CASTVGDQETQYF. The CDR3 region has the DNA TGCGCCAGCACTGTCGGGGATCAAGAGACCCAGTACTTC.